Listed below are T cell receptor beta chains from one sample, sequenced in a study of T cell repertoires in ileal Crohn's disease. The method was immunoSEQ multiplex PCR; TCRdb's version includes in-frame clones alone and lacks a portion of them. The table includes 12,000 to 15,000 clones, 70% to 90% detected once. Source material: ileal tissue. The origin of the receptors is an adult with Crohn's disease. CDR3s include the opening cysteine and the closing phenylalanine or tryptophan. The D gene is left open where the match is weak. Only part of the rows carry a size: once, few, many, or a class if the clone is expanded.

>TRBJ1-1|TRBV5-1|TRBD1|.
CASSRGTGSTEAFF
TGCGCCAGCAGCAGAGGGACAGGGAGTACTGAAGCTTTCTTT
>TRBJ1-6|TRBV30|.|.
CAWDRSSYNSPLHF
TGTGCCTGGGACAGGAGCTCCTATAATTCTCCCCTCCACTTT
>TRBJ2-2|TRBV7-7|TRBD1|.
CASSLGQGTGELFF
TGTGCTAGCAGCTTAGGACAGGGGACAGGGGAGCTGTTTTTT
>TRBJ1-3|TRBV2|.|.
CASSDSSGNTIYF
TGTGCCAGCAGTGACAGCTCTGGAAACACCATATATTTT
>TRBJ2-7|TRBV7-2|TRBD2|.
CASSSSGGPHF
TGTGCCAGCAGTTCGAGCGGGGGGCCCCACTTC
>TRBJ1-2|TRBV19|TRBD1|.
CASSISGGQGYGYTF
TGTGCCAGTAGTATTTCGGGGGGACAGGGGTATGGCTACACCTTC
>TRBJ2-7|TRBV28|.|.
CASSSSNGGLYEQYF
TGTGCCAGCAGTTCGTCAAACGGGGGGCTCTACGAGCAGTACTTC
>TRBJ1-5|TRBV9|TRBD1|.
CASSVAVGGDQPQHF
TGTGCCAGCAGCGTAGCTGTAGGGGGCGATCAGCCCCAGCATTTT
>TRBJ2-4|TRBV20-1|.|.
CSAQSGQFQYF
TGCAGTGCACAGAGTGGACAGTTTCAGTACTTC
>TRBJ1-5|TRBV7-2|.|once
CASSLAGGGNQPQHF
TGTGCCAGCAGCTTAGCGGGGGGGGGCAATCAGCCCCAGCATTTT
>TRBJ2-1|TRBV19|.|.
CASSIVPADYNEQFF
TGTGCCAGTAGTATAGTTCCAGCGGATTACAATGAGCAGTTCTTC
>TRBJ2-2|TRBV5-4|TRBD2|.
CASRAGTSGNTGELFF
TGTGCCAGCAGAGCCGGGACTAGCGGTAACACCGGGGAGCTGTTTTTT
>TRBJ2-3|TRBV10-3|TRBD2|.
CAISESTSGTDTQYF
TGTGCCATCAGTGAGTCGACTAGCGGCACAGATACGCAGTATTTT
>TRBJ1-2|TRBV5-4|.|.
CASSLDRDGGYTF
TGTGCCAGCAGCTTGGACAGGGACGGTGGCTACACCTTC
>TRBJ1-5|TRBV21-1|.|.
CASSKAGTGLRTSNQPQHF
TGTGCCAGCAGCAAAGCCGGAACAGGCTTGAGAACTAGCAATCAGCCCCAGCATTTT
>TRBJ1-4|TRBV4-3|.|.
CASSQETNRVAKLFF
TGCGCCAGCAGCCAAGAAACAAACAGGGTGGCAAAACTGTTTTTT
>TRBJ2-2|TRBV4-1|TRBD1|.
CASSSQPQGGANTGELFF
TGCGCCAGCAGCTCCCAACCTCAAGGGGGCGCGAACACCGGGGAGCTGTTTTTT
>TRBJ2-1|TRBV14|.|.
CASSPTGTHYNEQFF
TGTGCCAGCAGCCCTACCGGGACACACTACAATGAGCAGTTCTTC
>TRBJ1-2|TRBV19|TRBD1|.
CASSVPGQPYGYTF
TGTGCCAGTAGTGTCCCGGGACAGCCCTATGGCTACACCTTC
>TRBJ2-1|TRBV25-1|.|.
CASIGGSYNEQFF
TGTGCCAGTATCGGCGGCTCCTACAATGAGCAGTTCTTC
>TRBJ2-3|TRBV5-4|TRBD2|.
CASTVLAGGADTQYF
TGTGCCAGCACTGTACTAGCGGGGGGGGCAGATACGCAGTATTTT
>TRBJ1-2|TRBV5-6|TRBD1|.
CASSLVYNRGQNGYTF
TGTGCCAGCAGCTTGGTTTATAACAGGGGGCAAAATGGCTACACCTTC
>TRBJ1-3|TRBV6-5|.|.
CASSYRRGPSGNTIYF
TGTGCCAGCAGTTACCGCAGGGGCCCCTCTGGAAACACCATATATTTT
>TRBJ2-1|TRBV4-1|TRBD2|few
CASSRPGLGRNEQFF
TGCGCCAGCAGCCGACCGGGACTAGGACGGAATGAGCAGTTCTTC
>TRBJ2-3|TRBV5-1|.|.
CASTMEVSTDTQYF
TGCGCCAGTACGATGGAGGTTAGCACAGATACGCAGTATTTT
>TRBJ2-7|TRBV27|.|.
CASMQKGFDSSYEQYF
TGTGCCAGCATGCAGAAAGGGTTCGACAGTTCCTACGAGCAGTACTTC
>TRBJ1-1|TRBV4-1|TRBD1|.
CASSYGGGWFSTEAFF
TGCGCCAGCAGCTACGGAGGGGGCTGGTTTAGTACTGAAGCTTTCTTT
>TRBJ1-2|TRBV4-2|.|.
CASSQEERPSYGYTF
TGTGCCAGCAGCCAAGAAGAGCGGCCCTCCTATGGCTACACCTTC
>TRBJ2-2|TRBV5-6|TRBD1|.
CASSPLTGGSTGELFF
TGTGCCAGCAGCCCTCTGACAGGGGGGAGCACCGGGGAGCTGTTTTTT
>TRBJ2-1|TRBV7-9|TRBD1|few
CATGQGRNEQFF
TGTGCCACCGGACAGGGAAGAAATGAGCAGTTCTTC
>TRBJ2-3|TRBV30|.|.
CAWSVIAPYSTDTQYF
TGTGCCTGGAGTGTAATCGCGCCTTATAGCACAGATACGCAGTATTTT
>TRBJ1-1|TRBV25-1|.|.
CASTQGPTAFEAFF
TGTGCCAGCACCCAAGGTCCGACTGCCTTCGAGGCTTTCTTT
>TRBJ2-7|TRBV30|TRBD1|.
CAWTGQGWGEQYF
TGTGCCTGGACGGGACAGGGTTGGGGCGAGCAGTACTTC
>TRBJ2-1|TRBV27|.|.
CASSPLNVYPENEQFF
TGTGCCAGCAGTCCGCTAAATGTTTACCCCGAGAATGAGCAGTTCTTC
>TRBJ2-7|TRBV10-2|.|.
CASRRDSAYYEQYF
TGCGCCAGCAGGAGAGACTCTGCCTACTACGAGCAGTACTTC
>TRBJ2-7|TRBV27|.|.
CASSFRVSPYEQYF
TGTGCCAGCAGTTTCCGGGTCAGTCCCTACGAGCAGTACTTC
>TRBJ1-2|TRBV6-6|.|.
CASSYAQGRNYGYTF
TGTGCCAGCAGTTACGCCCAGGGCAGGAACTATGGCTACACCTTC
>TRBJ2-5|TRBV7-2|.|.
CASSLDWGGTQYF
TGTGCCAGCAGCTTAGATTGGGGAGGGACCCAGTACTTC
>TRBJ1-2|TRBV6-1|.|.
CASNTGINYGYTF
TGTGCCAGCAATACAGGGATTAACTATGGCTACACCTTC
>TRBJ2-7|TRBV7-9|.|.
CASIPAGYPTYEQYF
TGTGCCAGCATCCCGGCGGGCTACCCGACCTACGAGCAGTACTTC
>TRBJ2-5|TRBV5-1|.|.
CASSEAVTGGSETQYF
TGCGCCAGCAGCGAGGCCGTGACAGGCGGGTCAGAGACCCAGTACTTC
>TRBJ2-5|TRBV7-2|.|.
CASSLVMGRGETQYF
TGTGCCAGCAGCTTAGTGATGGGGCGGGGAGAGACCCAGTACTTC
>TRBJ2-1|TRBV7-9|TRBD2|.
CASSGGLADYNEQFF
TGTGCCAGCAGCGGGGGACTAGCGGACTACAATGAGCAGTTCTTC
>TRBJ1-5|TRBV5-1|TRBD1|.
CASSPGTANSNQPQHF
TGCGCCAGCAGCCCCGGGACAGCTAATAGCAATCAGCCCCAGCATTTT
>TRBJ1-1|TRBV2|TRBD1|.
CASISGGQGNTEAFF
TGTGCCAGCATCTCCGGCGGACAGGGGAACACTGAAGCTTTCTTT
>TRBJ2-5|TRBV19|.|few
CASTPSNGETQYF
TGTGCCAGTACCCCTTCGAACGGAGAGACCCAGTACTTC
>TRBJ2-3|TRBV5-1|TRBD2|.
CASSSGGGEDTQYF
TGCGCCAGCAGCTCGGGAGGGGGGGAAGATACGCAGTATTTT
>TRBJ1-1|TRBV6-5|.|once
CASSYPGSGTEAFF
TGTGCCAGCAGTTACCCCGGGTCGGGCACTGAAGCTTTCTTT
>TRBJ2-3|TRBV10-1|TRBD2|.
CASSEGLAGDTDTQYF
TGCGCCAGCAGTGAAGGACTAGCGGGGGACACAGATACGCAGTATTTT
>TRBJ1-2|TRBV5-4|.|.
CASSRDRNYGYTF
TGTGCCAGCAGCCGAGACAGGAACTATGGCTACACCTTC
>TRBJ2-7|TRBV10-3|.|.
CAISGDVRGEQYF
TGTGCCATCAGTGGAGACGTACGGGGTGAGCAGTACTTC
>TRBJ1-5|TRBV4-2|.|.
CASSQDESSNQPQHF
TGTGCCAGCAGCCAAGATGAGAGTAGCAATCAGCCCCAGCATTTT
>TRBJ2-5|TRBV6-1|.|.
CASTAQPTGRETQYF
TGTGCCAGCACCGCCCAGCCGACAGGGAGGGAGACCCAGTACTTC
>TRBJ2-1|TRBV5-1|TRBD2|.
CASSLGLAGGPKNNEQFF
TGCGCCAGCAGCTTGGGACTAGCGGGGGGGCCGAAGAACAATGAGCAGTTCTTC